This entry lists 8 T cell receptor beta chains sequenced from one sample in a study (dated by TCRdb to about 2015). The receptor library was made with 5' RACE. The sample was run on an Illumina MiSeq. The public sequencing data were trimmed at Q25 with fastp and processed into clonotypes with MiXCR by TCRdb, which kept only in-frame beta chains. Rows merge per CDR3 protein into single entries with the most common DNA and genes. The sample table records about 6,400 distinct CDR3 sequences; over 45% of these occur just once. The ten biggest clones cover about 4% of the sample. The specimen was tumor-infiltrating memory CD4+ T cells sorted from the breast tumor. Per the publication, the cell subset or site label means: memory CD4+ T cells, CD4+CD45RO+CD25-. The receptor source for this set is a female donor with breast cancer.

In regard to this clonotype: This CDR3 is missing its conserved last phenylalanine or tryptophan, likely due to a read error. It is unclear where the CDR3 begins or ends on the DNA, so no DNA is shown, and the CDR3 is as TCRdb lists it. The V and J genes are TRBV20-1 and TRBJ1-4; the table's D call, TRBD1, was not checked against the DNA. The CDR3 is 9 amino acids long, termini counted. CDR1 DFQATT and CDR2 SNEGSKA come from the germline V gene (reference sequence). CDR3 in amino acids: CSATGTAND.

This chain links TRBV2 with TRBJ2-1; TRBD2 matches 9 bases. V lost 2 bases to trimming and J lost 6 bases; unmatched junction nucleotides: 5. The CDR3 is made up of 15 amino acids. The germline V gene has CDR1 SNHLY and CDR2 FYNNEI. CDR3 residues: CASSELAGAGNEQFF. DNA for the CDR3: TGTGCCAGCAGTGAATTAGCGGGAGCGGGCAATGAGCAGTTCTTC.

CDR3 DNA: TGCAGTGCTAGAGTTTTCGGCAGGGCCCATGAGCAGTTCTTC. This codes for CSARVFGRAHEQFF. The V and J genes are TRBV20-1 and TRBJ2-1, with D perhaps matching TRBD1 (5 bases). CDR1 is DFQATT and CDR2 is SNEGSKA in the germline V gene (reference sequence). V lost 1 base and J lost 8, with 15 bases in between. This CDR3 contains 14 residues.

The genes are TRBV4-2 and TRBJ2-7; 7 positions agree with TRBD1. The CDR3 loop spans 18 amino acids. The V gene's germline CDR1 is LGHNA and CDR2 YNFKEQ. Unmatched junction bases numbered 18, after V lost 4 bases and J lost 3 bases. The CDR3 loop is CASSPTGERGFTRYEQYF. In DNA, the CDR3 is TGTGCCAGCAGCCCAACAGGGGAGAGGGGGTTTACACGCTACGAGCAGTACTTC.

This clonotype has only a few counts. The chain uses TRBV20-1 and TRBJ2-1; 14 bases agree with TRBD2. J was trimmed by 15 bases and V by 4 bases; bases with no gene match: 14. Germline-derived CDR1 and CDR2 are DFQATT and SNEGSKA (reference sequence). The CDR3 is made up of 15 amino acids. The CDR3 sequence: CSATDPGLAGVKRFF. DNA for the CDR3: TGCAGTGCTACTGACCCGGGACTAGCGGGAGTAAAGCGGTTCTTC.

This clonotype was found a few times. The chain uses TRBV6-1 and TRBJ1-2; 9 nucleotides agree with TRBD1. The V and J ends lost 11 bases and 2 bases, in that order; junction bases with no gene match: 15. This CDR3 has 16 residues. Germline CDR1 and CDR2: MNHNS and SASEGT. The DNA for the CDR3 is TGTGCCGCCCAGGGTGGGACAGGGAATTCGAACTATGGCTACACCTTC. Translation: CAAQGGTGNSNYGYTF.

J is TRBJ1-1 and V is TRBV20-1; D is possibly TRBD1 (5 bases). The germline V and J ends were trimmed by 4 bases and 1 base, with 10 bases remaining between them. Germline V gives CDR1 DFQATT, CDR2 SNEGSKA (reference sequence). The CDR3 consists of 13 residues. As DNA, the CDR3 is TGCAGTGCTATTGAGACAGCGAACACTGAAGCTTTCTTT. Residues: CSAIETANTEAFF.

The J gene is TRBJ2-5, the V gene TRBV4-2; D tentatively fits TRBD1 or TRBD2 (6 bases each). Trimming shortened V by 0 bases and J by 5 bases, and 22 bases separated the two germline ends. This CDR3 contains 18 residues. Germline V gives CDR1 LGHNA, CDR2 YNFKEQ. The CDR3 loop reads CASSQDPNRGGGGETQYF. The CDR3 DNA is TGTGCCAGCAGCCAAGATCCGAATCGAGGGGGAGGAGGCGAGACCCAGTACTTC.